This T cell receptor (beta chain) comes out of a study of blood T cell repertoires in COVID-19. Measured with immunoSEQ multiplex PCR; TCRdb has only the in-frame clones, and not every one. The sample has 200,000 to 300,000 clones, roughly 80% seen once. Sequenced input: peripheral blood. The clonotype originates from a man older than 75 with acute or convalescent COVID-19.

CDR3 bases: TGTGCCAGCACCCCAGGGGATAAATCTGGCTACACCTTC. Translated, it gives CASTPGDKSGYTF. The chain recombines TRBV3-1 (or the pseudogene TRBV3-2) with TRBJ1-2; D possibly corresponds to TRBD1 (6 bases). CDR1 and CDR2 from the germline V gene are LGHDT and YNNKEL (reference sequence). The CDR3 covers 13 residues. V lost 7 bases and J lost 7, with 16 bases in between.